Listed below are T cell receptor beta chains from one sample, sequenced in a study of graft-versus-host responses after intestinal transplantation. TCRdb keeps only in-frame clones here, not all; method: immunoSEQ multiplex PCR. The data show roughly 4,800 clones, with approximately 79% seen just once and about 8.4% held by the top ten. The sequenced sample was ileum tissue, obtained 17 days after transplant. These receptor sequences come from a human patient who received an intestinal transplant, so some T cells may come from the graft donor. Each CDR3 is given with its conserved first and last residue. A D gene is named only where the DNA matches it firmly. Size is omitted from some rows. Given values are once, few, many or a class for expanded clones.

TRBD1 | 16 | . | TRBJ1-4 | TRBV6-5 | CASSSTGAATNEKLFF | TGTGCCAGCAGTTCGACAGGGGCGGCAACTAATGAAAAACTGTTTTTT
TRBD2 | 14 | . | TRBJ2-5 | TRBV4-3 | CASSRGLAGETQYF | TGCGCCAGCAGCCGAGGACTAGCGGGTGAGACCCAGTACTTC
TRBD2 | 17 | . | TRBJ2-1 | TRBV7-2 | CASSLGGLAGWGNEQFF | TGTGCCAGCAGCTTAGGAGGGCTAGCGGGGTGGGGAAATGAGCAGTTCTTC
. | 16 | . | TRBJ1-3 | TRBV30 | CAWRIFGTASGNTIYF | TGTGCCTGGAGAATATTCGGGACTGCCAGTGGAAACACCATATATTTT
TRBD1 | 15 | . | TRBJ2-3 | TRBV7-3 | CASSSRTGRTDTQYF | TGTGCCAGCAGCTCTCGGACAGGGAGGACAGATACGCAGTATTTT
TRBD1 | 16 | . | TRBJ1-6 | TRBV7-6 | CASSLDSGQNYSPLHF | TGTGCCAGCAGCTTAGACTCGGGACAGAATTATTCACCCCTCCACTTT
TRBD1 | 18 | once | TRBJ1-1 | TRBV5-6 | CASSGLYRGLRKNTEAFF | TGTGCCAGCAGCGGATTGTACAGGGGCCTTCGGAAGAACACTGAAGCTTTCTTT
TRBD1 | 14 | . | TRBJ2-1 | TRBV4-1 | CASSQPTGGNEQFF | TGCGCCAGCAGCCAACCCACAGGGGGCAATGAGCAGTTCTTC
. | 11 | . | TRBJ1-1 | TRBV20-1 | CSELWNTEAFF | TGCAGTGAGCTCTGGAACACTGAAGCTTTCTTT
. | 17 | . | TRBJ1-2 | TRBV4-2 | CASSQEGLTQGSYGYTF | TGTGCCAGCAGCCAAGAGGGGTTGACACAGGGCTCGTATGGCTACACCTTC
. | 14 | large | TRBJ2-5 | TRBV29-1 | CSVRGDWVPETQYF | TGCAGCGTTAGAGGCGATTGGGTACCGGAGACCCAGTACTTC
TRBD2 | 16 | . | TRBJ2-1 | TRBV5-6 | CASSLEAGGPLNEQFF | TGTGCCAGCAGCTTGGAAGCGGGGGGGCCTCTCAATGAGCAGTTCTTC
. | 13 | . | TRBJ2-5 | TRBV10-3 | CAISESDQETQYF | TGTGCCATCAGTGAGTCCGACCAAGAGACCCAGTACTTC
. | 10 | . | TRBJ1-1 | TRBV28 | CASTSAEQTF | TGTGCCAGCACTTCTGCAGAACAGACGTTT
. | 17 | . | TRBJ1-1 | TRBV5-6 | CASSLQNGWQVDTEAFF | TGTGCCAGCAGCTTGCAAAATGGCTGGCAGGTCGACACTGAAGCTTTCTTT
TRBD2 | 14 | . | TRBJ2-5 | TRBV6-5 | CASRLAGGLQTQYF | TGTGCCAGTAGACTAGCGGGGGGGCTCCAGACCCAGTACTTC
. | 12 | few | TRBJ1-1 | TRBV28 | CASSPRTSEAFF | TGTGCCAGCAGTCCAAGGACATCCGAAGCTTTCTTT
. | 13 | . | TRBJ2-3 | TRBV29-1 | CSVELTVTDTQYF | TGCAGCGTTGAACTTACGGTCACAGATACGCAGTATTTT
TRBD1 | 17 | . | TRBJ1-6 | TRBV13 | CASSLGPGQEGHSPLHF | TGTGCCAGCAGCTTAGGGCCGGGACAGGAGGGTCATTCACCCCTCCACTTT
TRBD1 | 15 | . | TRBJ1-6 | TRBV19 | CASSPSTGQLAPLHF | TGTGCCAGTAGTCCCAGTACGGGACAGCTAGCACCCCTCCACTTT
TRBD1 | 14 | once | TRBJ1-2 | TRBV11-1 | CASSPDRGDYGYTF | TGTGCCAGCAGCCCCGACAGGGGAGACTATGGCTACACCTTC
. | 13 | . | TRBJ1-2 | TRBV28 | CASSLGGGYGYTF | TGTGCCAGCAGTCTTGGGGGGGGCTATGGCTACACCTTC
TRBD1 | 15 | . | TRBJ1-6 | TRBV25-1 | CASSEYGTANSPLHF | TGTGCCAGCAGTGAATACGGGACAGCAAATTCACCCCTCCACTTT
TRBD1 | 15 | . | TRBJ1-4 | TRBV27 | CASRPTGTLDEKLFF | TGTGCCAGCAGGCCGACAGGGACCCTAGATGAAAAACTGTTTTTT
TRBD2 | 16 | few | TRBJ2-5 | TRBV28 | CASSGTSGGAWETQYF | TGTGCCAGCAGCGGGACTAGCGGGGGGGCCTGGGAGACCCAGTACTTC
TRBD2 | 13 | . | TRBJ2-5 | TRBV11-1 | CASTRGGQETQYF | TGTGCCAGCACACGGGGGGGCCAAGAGACCCAGTACTTC
. | 13 | . | TRBJ1-1 | TRBV5-4 | CASRARQATEAFF | TGTGCCAGCAGAGCTAGACAGGCCACTGAAGCTTTCTTT
TRBD1 | 17 | . | TRBJ1-4 | TRBV4-3 | CASSQFSTGTVNEKLFF | TGCGCCAGCAGCCAGTTCTCGACCGGGACAGTTAATGAAAAACTGTTTTTT
TRBD2 | 17 | . | TRBJ2-2 | TRBV30 | CAWSVLAGKMNTGELFF | TGTGCCTGGAGTGTACTAGCGGGGAAAATGAACACCGGGGAGCTGTTTTTT
. | 14 | . | TRBJ2-2 | TRBV6-1 | CASKGRGDTGELFF | TGTGCCAGCAAGGGCAGGGGGGACACCGGGGAGCTGTTTTTT
. | 13 | few | TRBJ2-1 | TRBV19 | CASSIKGYNEQFF | TGTGCCAGTAGTATCAAGGGGTACAATGAGCAGTTCTTC
TRBD1 | 15 | . | TRBJ1-4 | TRBV9 | CASSVGQGAREKLFF | TGTGCCAGCAGCGTAGGGCAGGGGGCAAGGGAAAAACTGTTTTTT
TRBD1 | 15 | few | TRBJ2-5 | TRBV19 | CASSREGQGQETQYF | TGTGCCAGTAGTAGGGAAGGACAGGGGCAAGAGACCCAGTACTTC
TRBD2 | 14 | once | TRBJ2-3 | TRBV11-3 | CASSLAGGADTQYF | TGTGCCAGCAGCTTAGCCGGGGGGGCCGATACGCAGTATTTT
TRBD2 | 14 | . | TRBJ2-5 | TRBV6-5 | CASKVAGGQETQYF | TGTGCCAGCAAGGTAGCGGGGGGGCAAGAGACCCAGTACTTC
TRBD1 | 14 | . | TRBJ2-5 | TRBV13 | CASSLAPGGETQYF | TGTGCCAGCAGCTTAGCCCCAGGGGGAGAGACCCAGTACTTC
. | 15 | . | TRBJ2-2 | TRBV7-3 | CASSLLGESTGELFF | TGTGCCAGCAGCTTACTCGGGGAGTCCACCGGGGAGCTGTTTTTT
TRBD1 | 19 | . | TRBJ1-6 | TRBV28 | CASSSPGQGALSYNSPLHF | TGTGCCAGCAGTTCCCCGGGACAGGGGGCACTATCCTATAATTCACCCCTCCACTTT
TRBD2 | 14 | . | TRBJ2-5 | TRBV2 | CASNTGGGPETQYF | TGTGCCAGCAACACGGGAGGAGGGCCAGAGACCCAGTACTTC
TRBD1 | 14 | few | TRBJ2-1 | TRBV29-1 | CSVVRQGKDNEQFF | TGCAGCGTTGTTCGACAGGGGAAGGACAATGAGCAGTTCTTC
. | 15 | few | TRBJ2-2 | TRBV1 | CTSSPCRGLPGELFF | TGCACCAGCAGTCCCTGCCGAGGCCTACCCGGGGAGCTGTTTTTT
. | 14 | few | TRBJ2-1 | TRBV4-1 | CASSQANGGGEQFF | TGCGCCAGCAGCCAAGCTAATGGCGGCGGTGAGCAGTTCTTC
TRBD2 | 16 | . | TRBJ2-2 | TRBV7-8 | CASSLASGANTGELFF | TGTGCCAGCAGCTTAGCTAGCGGGGCGAACACCGGGGAGCTGTTTTTT
TRBD2 | 14 | once | TRBJ2-1 | TRBV7-2 | CASSLGGGLVEQFF | TGTGCCAGCAGCTTAGGCGGGGGGTTAGTTGAGCAGTTCTTC
. | 14 | once | TRBJ2-2 | TRBV13 | CASKIRTNTGELFF | TGTGCCAGCAAAATCAGAACGAATACCGGGGAGCTGTTTTTT
TRBD2 | 16 | . | TRBJ2-5 | TRBV6-6 | CATKGLAGVNQETQYF | TGTGCCACCAAGGGACTAGCGGGGGTAAACCAAGAGACCCAGTACTTC
. | 14 | once | TRBJ1-2 | TRBV21-1 | CASSNPSVNYGYTF | TGTGCCAGCAGCAACCCCTCCGTTAACTATGGCTACACCTTC
. | 15 | . | TRBJ1-3 | TRBV7-2 | CASSFQITSGNTIYF | TGTGCCAGCAGCTTCCAGATAACCTCTGGAAACACCATATATTTT